This section outlines one T cell receptor beta chain sequence together with its context. CDR3 length: 12 amino acids. CDR1 and CDR2 (germline): SGHTA, FQGNSA. V lost 8 bases, J lost 8 bases, and 14 bases lay in between. This table comes from immunoSEQ multiplex PCR, and its TCRdb copy is limited to in-frame clones, with some not included. The table has 150,000 to 200,000 clones, around 79% seen once. This sample stems from a study of blood T cell repertoires in COVID-19. At the level of the study: PBMCs, B-cell-depleted T cells, or T cells provided the cDNA or gDNA that made up the material.

This receptor was identified in a woman aged 35 to 49 with COVID-19, enrolled during active disease. Sequenced sample: peripheral blood. The chain employs TRBV7-2 and TRBJ2-3, with D perhaps matching TRBD1 (6 bases). The CDR3 is CASRRLDSTQYF. CDR3 in DNA: TGTGCCAGCCGGCGCCTGGACAGTACGCAGTATTTT.